These 9 T cell receptor beta chains originate from one sample sequenced in a study of blood T cell repertoires in COVID-19. TCRdb keeps only in-frame clones here, not all; method: immunoSEQ multiplex PCR. The table has under 500,000 clones, around 90% seen once. Sequenced material: PBMCs or T cells enriched from blood (not recorded which). The receptor set was obtained from a woman between 18 and 30 years old with acute COVID-19.

The chain has TRBV4-2 and TRBJ1-2, with 8 bases identical to TRBD1. The CDR3 is 15 amino acids. From germline, CDR1 is LGHNA and CDR2 YNFKEQ. Germline trimming cut 2 bases from V and 7 bases from J; bases unmatched to any gene: 9. DNA for the CDR3: TGTGCCAGCAGCCAATGGTCGCAGGGGGCGAGTGGCTACACCTTC. It yields the protein CASSQWSQGASGYTF.

This sequence joins TRBV11-2 and TRBJ1-6, with TRBD1 identical over 7 bases. Germline assignment: CDR1 SGHAT and CDR2 FQNNGV. Trimming at V came to 0 bases and at J to 6 bases, leaving 2 bases not matched to a gene. The CDR3 sequence is 15 residues long. The CDR3 loop reads CASSLEDRINSPLHF. The CDR3 DNA reads as TGTGCCAGCAGCTTAGAGGACAGGATTAATTCACCCCTCCACTTT. The whole variable domain, remainder taken from reference TRBV11-2 and TRBJ1-6, is EAGVAQSPRYKIIEKRQSVAFWCNPISGHATLYWYQQILGQGPKLLIQFQNNGVVDDSQLPKDRFSAERLKGVDSTLKIQPAKLEDSAVYLCASSLEDRINSPLHFGNGTRLTVT.

The rearrangement links TRBV7-9 to TRBJ1-5, with D uncertain. Trimming left V 1 base short and J 7 bases short, with 5 bases between. The germline CDR1 and CDR2 sequences are SEHNR and FQNEAQ (reference sequence). This CDR3 contains 12 residues. CDR3 region: CASSLGIQPQHF. In nucleotides, the CDR3 is TGTGCCAGCAGCTTAGGTATACAGCCCCAGCATTTT.

The J gene is TRBJ1-2, the V gene TRBV7-9, with 11 nucleotides matching TRBD1. Per the germline V gene, CDR1 is SEHNR and CDR2 is FQNEAQ (reference sequence). This CDR3 contains 16 residues. Unmatched junction bases numbered 10, after V lost 2 bases and J lost 8 bases. This chain's CDR3 is CASSLLGQGAREGYTF. In DNA, the CDR3 is TGTGCCAGCAGCTTACTTGGACAGGGGGCGCGAGAAGGCTACACCTTC.

This chain links TRBV7-2 with TRBJ2-7; weak D call: TRBD2 (5 bases). The germline CDR1 and CDR2 sequences are SGHTA and FQGNSA. V gave up 5 bases and J gave up 6 bases, with 11 bases separating them. The CDR3 contains 12 residues. CDR3 loop: CASSPIASEQYF. As DNA, the CDR3 is TGTGCCAGCAGCCCAATAGCGAGCGAGCAGTACTTC. Full variable domain (rest looked up from reference TRBV7-2 and TRBJ2-7): GAGVSQSPSNKVTEKGKDVELRCDPISGHTALYWYRQSLGQGLEFLIYFQGNSAPDKSGLPSDRFSAERTGGSVSTLTIQRTQQEDSAVYLCASSPIASEQYFGPGTRLTVT.

The rearrangement uses TRBV2 and TRBJ2-3; TRBD2 matches at 7 bases. Germline assignment: CDR1 SNHLY and CDR2 FYNNEI. This CDR3 has 14 amino acids. J lost 4 bases, V lost 5 bases, and 6 bases had no gene match. For the CDR3, the DNA is TGTGCCAGCAGTATCTCGCGGGGGTCAGATACGCAGTATTTT. The encoded protein is CASSISRGSDTQYF.

This chain links TRBV9 with TRBJ2-7, with 10 nucleotides matching TRBD1. CDR1 is SGDLS and CDR2 is YYNGEE in the germline V gene. Trimming at V came to 0 bases and at J to 6 bases, leaving 15 bases not matched to a gene. This CDR3 region has 18 residues. The CDR3 sequence is CASSVAGTGAISSGEQYF. CDR3 coding DNA: TGTGCCAGCAGCGTAGCTGGGACAGGGGCCATCTCCTCGGGCGAGCAGTACTTC.

The CDR3 sequence is CASSSKGMGTEAFF. Here the CDR3 DNA reads TGTGCCAGCAGCTCAAAGGGGATGGGAACTGAAGCTTTCTTT. The V and J genes are TRBV7-3 and TRBJ1-1; D might be TRBD1 (5 bases). The CDR3 consists of 14 residues. Germline loops: CDR1 SGHTA, CDR2 FQGTGA. Trimming left V 4 bases short and J 5 bases short, with 14 bases between. Supplemented by reference TRBV7-3 and TRBJ1-1, the full variable domain reads GAGVSQTPSNKVTEKGKYVELRCDPISGHTALYWYRQSLGQGPEFLIYFQGTGAADDSGLPNDRFFAVRPEGSVSTLKIQRTERGDSAVYLCASSSKGMGTEAFFGQGTRLTVV.

The chain uses TRBV2 and TRBJ1-5; D unclear. The CDR3 is 14 amino acids. Trimming cost V 4 bases and J 0 bases, with 7 bases left between them. The germline V gene encodes CDR1 SNHLY and CDR2 FYNNEI. In DNA form, the CDR3 reads TGTGCCAGCAGTGGATCCTATAGCAATCAGCCCCAGCATTTT. Its translation is CASSGSYSNQPQHF.